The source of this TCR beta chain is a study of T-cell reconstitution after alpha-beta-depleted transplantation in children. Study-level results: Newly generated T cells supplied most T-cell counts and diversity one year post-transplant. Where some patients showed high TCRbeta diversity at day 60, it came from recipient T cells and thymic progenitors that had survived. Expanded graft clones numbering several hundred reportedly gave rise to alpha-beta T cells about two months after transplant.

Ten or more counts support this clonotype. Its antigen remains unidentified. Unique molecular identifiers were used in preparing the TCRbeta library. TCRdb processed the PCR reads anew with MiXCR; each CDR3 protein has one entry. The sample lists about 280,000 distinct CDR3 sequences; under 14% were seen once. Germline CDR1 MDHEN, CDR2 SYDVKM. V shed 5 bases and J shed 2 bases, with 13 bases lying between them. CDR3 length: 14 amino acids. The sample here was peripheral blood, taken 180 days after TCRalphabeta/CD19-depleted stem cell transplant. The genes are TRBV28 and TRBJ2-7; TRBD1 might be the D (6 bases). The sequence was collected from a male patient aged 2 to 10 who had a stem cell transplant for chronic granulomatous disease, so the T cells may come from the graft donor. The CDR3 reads CASSLLGTTYEQYF. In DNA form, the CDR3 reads TGTGCCAGCAGTCTGTTAGGGACAACCTACGAGCAGTACTTC.